This T cell receptor beta chain stems from a study of T cell responses to AZD1222 COVID-19 vaccine. Points on this clone: Antigen specificity is unknown.

Germline V gene lookup returns CDR1 SGHDT and CDR2 YYEEEE. Trimming at V came to 3 bases and at J to 0 bases, leaving 10 bases not matched to a gene. This CDR3 spans 18 amino acids. Regarding the study as a whole: The sample set comprised mostly white British donors with more females, and clonal diversity was possibly underestimated.

Profiling relied on immunoSEQ multiplex PCR, and the TCRdb table lists in-frame clones only, not all of them. The table records about 96,000 clones, roughly 90% of them present only once. This TCR came from an adult in good health. This specimen was peripheral blood, taken on day 0 of AZD1222 vaccination. V is TRBV5-6 and J is TRBJ1-5; 9 bases fit TRBD1. Here the CDR3 DNA reads TGTGCCAGCAGCTACACCGGGACAGGGAGATATAGCAATCAGCCCCAGCATTTT. Its translation: CASSYTGTGRYSNQPQHF. Full variable domain (rest looked up from reference TRBV5-6 and TRBJ1-5): DAGVTQSPTHLIKTRGQQVTLRCSPKSGHDTVSWYQQALGQGPQFIFQYYEEEERQRGNFPDRFSGHQFPNYSSELNVNALLLGDSALYLCASSYTGTGRYSNQPQHFGDGTRLSIL.